This T cell receptor beta chain was sequenced in a study of Graves' ophthalmopathy and Graves' hyperthyroidism. Study-level points and caveats: Blood also carried most expanded thyroid clonotypes exceeding 0.001 frequency.

Investigators amplified TCR beta CDR3 regions from RNA transcripts. The library came from an HTBI-primed first-round RT-PCR and a second-round multiplex PCR. TCRdb reprocessed the multiplex PCR reads via MiXCR and lists one record per CDR3 protein. The table includes about 480,000 distinct CDR3 sequences, roughly an eighth detected once. With respect to this clonotype: Its antigen is not known.

This CDR3 has 11 amino acids. Trimming removed 6 bases from V and 3 bases from J, with 9 bases in between. The germline gives CDR1 SQVTM, CDR2 ANQGSEA. It was on clinical symptoms, serum thyroxine, TRAb, thyroid ultrasound and orbital computed tomography that diagnosis relied. Material for sequencing was blood. This clonotype originated in a woman aged 30 to 39 with Graves' ophthalmopathy. This chain uses TRBV29-1 with TRBJ2-7; possible D gene TRBD1, 5 bases. The CDR3 reads CSVTDSYEQYF. The CDR3 DNA reads as TGCAGCGTCACCGACAGCTACGAGCAGTACTTC.